These 23 T cell receptor beta chains originate from one sample sequenced in a study of OX40 agonist ivuxolimab in advanced cancers. Clones were sequenced by immunoSEQ multiplex PCR, and TCRdb holds only the in-frame ones, with some missing. The top ten clones hold roughly 6.9% of a sample with some 74,000 clones, more than 90% of them seen once. Sequencing was performed on CD4+ or CD8+ T cells sorted from blood, taken in a trial of the OX40 agonist ivuxolimab. The receptors derive from an adult with an advanced solid tumor such as melanoma, head and neck, liver or kidney cancer.

The rearrangement joins TRBV5-1 to TRBJ1-1; D perhaps matches TRBD1 (5 bases). Trimming left V 0 bases short and J 4 bases short, with 16 bases between. Germline-derived CDR1 and CDR2 are SGHRS and YFSETQ. The CDR3 has 16 amino acids. This CDR3 reads CASSLAGGRVATEAFF. CDR3 bases: TGCGCCAGCAGCTTGGCTGGGGGGAGGGTCGCCACTGAAGCTTTCTTT.

V gene TRBV2 combines with J gene TRBJ2-3; D is undetermined. Trimming took off 8 bases at V and 2 bases at J, with 17 bases between the two ends. CDR1 is SNHLY, CDR2 FYNNEI, per germline. The CDR3 runs to 15 residues. This chain's CDR3 is CASSMDRSITDTQYF. For the CDR3, the DNA is TGTGCCAGCTCTATGGACCGTTCTATCACAGATACGCAGTATTTT.

The chain links TRBV7-9 to TRBJ2-5; TRBD1 matches 7 bases. V lost 4 bases to trimming and J lost 5 bases; unmatched junction nucleotides: 7. The CDR3 loop spans 14 amino acids. Germline assignment: CDR1 SEHNR and CDR2 FQNEAQ (reference sequence). Written as DNA, the CDR3 is TGTGCCAGCAGCTCGACAGGGTCCAGGGAGACCCAGTACTTC. It translates to CASSSTGSRETQYF.

On this clone itself: The sample holds other DNA sequences that translate to the same CDR3. V usage is TRBV27 and J usage is TRBJ2-3, with D perhaps given as TRBD1 or TRBD2 (6 bases each). The germline V gene encodes CDR1 MNHEY and CDR2 SMNVEV (reference sequence). The CDR3 consists of 14 residues. Trimming stripped 7 bases from V and 3 bases from J, with 14 bases between. The CDR3 here is CASTLGGRTDTQYF. CDR3 DNA: TGTGCCAGCACCTTAGGGGGGAGGACAGATACGCAGTATTTT.

The CDR3 spells CASRRGVGTEAFF. The CDR3 nucleotides read TGTGCCAGCAGACGGGGGGTTGGCACTGAAGCTTTCTTT. V gene TRBV6-5 combines with J gene TRBJ1-1; D is perhaps TRBD1 (5 bases). The CDR3 runs to 13 residues. CDR1 and CDR2 from the germline V gene are MNHEY and SVGAGI. V lost 6 bases and J 4 bases, leaving 12 bases between the germline ends.

The chain employs TRBV4-1 and TRBJ2-5, with 8 bases that match TRBD2. The V gene's germline CDR1 is MGHRA and CDR2 YSYEKL. V trimming: 2 bases; J trimming: 3 bases; junction bases outside the gene matches: 5. CDR3 length: 15 residues. The CDR3 is CASSQMGTREETQYF. DNA of the CDR3: TGCGCCAGCAGCCAAATGGGGACTAGGGAAGAGACCCAGTACTTC.

A few counts support this clone. The sample has other DNA sequences that encode this CDR3 too. CDR3 region: CASSQGLAGVYEQYF. CDR3 sequence (DNA): TGCGCCAGCAGCCAGGGACTAGCGGGAGTATACGAGCAGTACTTC. The chain links TRBV4-1 to TRBJ2-7; the match to TRBD2 covers 14 bases. In germline, CDR1 is MGHRA, CDR2 YSYEKL. V shed 3 bases, J shed 4 bases, and the junction held 2 bases outside the gene matches. The CDR3 loop spans 15 amino acids.

V is TRBV7-3 and J is TRBJ2-3, with a weak D call TRBD1 (6 bases). The CDR3 is 14 amino acids. V lost 5 bases to trimming and J lost 8 bases, with 17 bases between them. Germline V lookup: CDR1 SGHTA, CDR2 FQGTGA. The CDR3 nucleotides read TGTGCCAGCAGCCCGGACAGCGCCCTCGGTACGCAGTATTTT. Protein: CASSPDSALGTQYF.

The table lists this clone with a count of one. The chain couples TRBV18 to TRBJ1-1; D may be TRBD1 (5 bases). The CDR3 is made up of 14 amino acids. V was trimmed by 2 bases and J by 5 bases, leaving 12 bases between them. From germline, CDR1 is KGHSH and CDR2 LQKENI. CDR3 bases: TGTGCCAGCTCACCATCGGCGGGGGTAACTGAAGCTTTCTTT. Its translation is CASSPSAGVTEAFF.

The chain has TRBV5-1 and TRBJ1-1; 9 bases are shared with TRBD1. The CDR3 extends over 14 amino acids. J lost 7 bases, V lost 4 bases, and 8 bases had no gene match. The germline CDR1 and CDR2 sequences are SGHRS and YFSETQ. CDR3 in DNA: TGCGCCAGCAGCACTCGGACAGGGGATGGTGAAGCTTTCTTT. Translation: CASSTRTGDGEAFF. Drawing the rest from reference TRBV5-1 and TRBJ1-1, the complete variable domain is KAGVTQTPRYLIKTRGQQVTLSCSPISGHRSVSWYQQTPGQGLQFLFEYFSETQRNKGNFPGRFSGRQFSNSRSEMNVSTLELGDSALYLCASSTRTGDGEAFFGQGTRLTVV.

The chain has TRBV28 and TRBJ2-5, with a tentative D call TRBD1 (5 bases). This CDR3 comprises 14 residues. The germline V gene has CDR1 MDHEN and CDR2 SYDVKM. Trimming stripped 9 bases from V and 4 bases from J, with 18 bases between. The DNA of the CDR3 is TGTGCCAGTTCGAGCCGAGCAGGGTTAGAGACCCAGTACTTC. It is translated as CASSSRAGLETQYF.

The chain couples TRBV5-1 to TRBJ2-3; 13 bases are a match to TRBD2. Germline lookup yields CDR1 SGHRS and CDR2 YFSETQ. CDR3 length: 20 residues. V was clipped by 4 bases and J by 2 bases; unmatched bases: 16. The CDR3 sequence: CASSRWTSGSGGSHTDTQYF. CDR3 coding DNA: TGCGCCAGCAGCCGGTGGACTAGCGGGAGTGGAGGTTCGCACACAGATACGCAGTATTTT.

The rearrangement links TRBV7-2 to TRBJ2-5; no definite D call. Deletions cut 5 bases from V and 5 bases from J, with 18 bases between. The CDR3 sequence is 15 residues long. The germline gives CDR1 SGHTA, CDR2 FQGNSA. CDR3 residues: CASSPDWARSETQYF. Here the CDR3 DNA reads TGTGCCAGCAGCCCCGATTGGGCCAGAAGTGAGACCCAGTACTTC.

The chain has TRBV2 and TRBJ1-3; 7 bases are a match to TRBD1. With 5 bases clipped from V and 4 bases from J, the junction kept 2 bases outside the gene matches. The CDR3 is 13 residues long. CDR1 and CDR2 (germline): SNHLY, FYNNEI. The CDR3 loop is CASSWDSGNTIYF. The CDR3 DNA is TGTGCCAGCAGTTGGGACAGCGGAAACACCATATATTTT.

The gene calls are TRBV6-4 and TRBJ1-4, with TRBD1 matching 8 bases. The CDR3 has 19 amino acids. In germline, CDR1 is MRHNA, CDR2 SNTAGT. V was pared by 0 bases and J by 2 bases, with 11 bases of the junction left unmatched. CDR3 sequence: CASSDSRTGRVRTNEKLFF. The CDR3 DNA reads as TGTGCCAGCAGTGACTCACGGACAGGGAGGGTACGGACTAATGAAAAACTGTTTTTT.

This chain links TRBV29-1 with TRBJ1-4; no clear D gene. Trimming took 6 bases from V and 7 from J, leaving 9 bases between them. Looked up from germline, CDR1 is SQVTM and CDR2 is ANQGSEA. This CDR3 has 11 amino acids. The CDR3 region has the DNA TGCAGCGTCCGCAATGGTGAAAAACTGTTTTTT. Its translation: CSVRNGEKLFF.

The chain has TRBV21-1 and TRBJ2-7; the DNA was not compared with TRBD1, the D call given in the table. TRBV21-1 is assigned pseudogene status. The CDR3 extends over 17 amino acids. The CDR3 protein is CASSKEVGHPYKDEQYF. The CDR3 nucleotides are TGTGCCAGCAGCAAAGAGGTCGGACACCCGTATAAGGACGAGCAGTACTTC.

This clone was found once. The J gene is TRBJ2-3, the V gene TRBV18, with TRBD2 identical over 7 bases. Germline V lookup: CDR1 KGHSH, CDR2 LQKENI. This CDR3 region has 14 residues. The ends lost 3 bases at V and 2 bases at J; junction bases unmatched: 2. The CDR3 loop reads CASSPQRDTDTQYF. CDR3 in DNA: TGTGCCAGCTCACCCCAGCGGGACACAGATACGCAGTATTTT.

The V gene is TRBV6-1, the J gene TRBJ1-6, with 7 bases matching TRBD1. The CDR3 loop spans 13 amino acids. Germline V gene data show CDR1 as MNHNS and CDR2 as SASEGT. V lost 8 bases to trimming and J lost 5 bases; unmatched junction nucleotides: 3. The chain's CDR3 is CASGTAHNSPLHF. In DNA form, the CDR3 reads TGTGCCAGCGGGACAGCCCATAATTCACCCCTCCACTTT.

The chain uses TRBV19 and TRBJ1-1; D is unclear. The V gene's germline CDR1 is LNHDA and CDR2 SQIVND (reference sequence). The CDR3 contains 14 residues. Between the trimmed V and J ends, which lost 3 bases and 1 base, there was a span of 9 bases. The CDR3 region is CASSMLGWNTEAFF. DNA of the CDR3: TGTGCCAGTAGTATGCTGGGATGGAACACTGAAGCTTTCTTT.

V usage is TRBV5-1 and J usage is TRBJ1-1; maybe TRBD1 (5 bases). The CDR3 sequence is 14 residues long. With 2 bases removed from V and 3 bases from J, the gap between germline ends came to 11 bases. Per the germline V gene, CDR1 is SGHRS and CDR2 is YFSETQ. The CDR3 sequence is CASSLTGTHTEAFF. CDR3 DNA sequence: TGCGCCAGCAGCTTAACAGGAACCCACACTGAAGCTTTCTTT.

This rearrangement joins TRBV4-1 to TRBJ1-4; a weak D match, TRBD1 (5 bases). Germline assignment: CDR1 MGHRA and CDR2 YSYEKL. This CDR3 is 15 amino acids long. V lost 5 bases and J 1 base, leaving 11 bases between the germline ends. For the CDR3, the DNA is TGCGCCAGCAGCGGACCGGGACGAACTAATGAAAAACTGTTTTTT. Its protein is CASSGPGRTNEKLFF.

This sequence joins TRBV28 and TRBJ1-4; TRBD1 matches 8 bases. The CDR3 consists of 15 residues. Trimming cost V 4 bases and J 4 bases; bases outside gene matches: 5. Germline V CDR1 and CDR2: MDHEN, SYDVKM. The CDR3 bases are TGTGCCAGCAGTTCGGCAGGGGGCCTTAATGAAAAACTGTTTTTT. It encodes CASSSAGGLNEKLFF.